Sequencing of this T cell receptor beta chain was carried out in a study of cytomegalovirus exposure and HLA in healthy donors. V was clipped by 6 bases and J by 3 bases; unmatched bases: 3. The CDR3 covers 14 residues. CDR1 MDHEN and CDR2 SYDVKM come from the germline V gene. Researchers ran the PCR with 60 Vbeta and 13 Jbeta primers. Clones were sequenced by immunoSEQ multiplex PCR, and TCRdb holds only the in-frame ones, with some missing. The sample has 80,000 to 95,000 clones, about 75% seen once. Sequencing was performed on PBMCs. This receptor was identified in a female donor in good health and CMV-seronegative. The chain links TRBV28 to TRBJ2-2, with 8 bases aligning to TRBD2. DNA of the CDR3: TGTGCCAGCAGAAGCGGGAGTGACACCGGGGAGCTGTTTTTT. It is translated as CASRSGSDTGELFF. The variable domain in full, completed from reference TRBV28 and TRBJ2-2, reads DVKVTQSSRYLVKRTGEKVFLECVQDMDHENMFWYRQDPGLGLRLIYFSYDVKMKEKGDIPEGYSVSREKKERFSLILESASTNQTSMYLCASRSGSDTGELFFGEGSRLTVL.